These 8 T cell receptor beta chains came from one sample sequenced in a study of cytomegalovirus exposure and HLA in healthy donors. Researchers ran the PCR with 60 Vbeta and 13 Jbeta primers. Measured with immunoSEQ multiplex PCR; TCRdb has only the in-frame clones, and not every one. The table has more than 90,000 clones, around 73% seen once. The sample taken for sequencing was PBMCs. The source of these receptors is a woman aged 40 to 50 in good health and CMV-seronegative.

The rearrangement joins TRBV10-1 to TRBJ2-1; D unclear. This CDR3 spans 13 amino acids. CDR1 and CDR2 from the germline V gene are WNHNN and SYGVQD (reference sequence). The CDR3 reads CVTPRVRYNEQFF. DNA of the CDR3: TGCGTCACCCCCCGGGTCCGATACAATGAGCAGTTCTTC.

This chain joins TRBV6-6 and TRBJ1-3; perhaps TRBD1 as D (5 bases). CDR1 MNHNY and CDR2 SVGAGI come from the germline V gene (reference sequence). The V end was cut by 8 bases, the J end by 2 bases, with 16 bases between. The CDR3 extends over 15 amino acids. This chain's CDR3 is CASELGGYTGNTIYF. The CDR3 bases are TGTGCCAGCGAGCTGGGGGGTTATACTGGAAACACCATATATTTT.

The chain combines TRBV5-1 with TRBJ1-2; maybe TRBD1 (5 bases). V gave up 0 bases and J gave up 5 bases, with 14 bases separating them. The CDR3 totals 15 residues. Germline-derived CDR1 and CDR2 are SGHRS and YFSETQ. The CDR3 region is CASSLVGREGYGYTF. CDR3 in DNA: TGCGCCAGCAGCTTGGTTGGCAGGGAGGGGTATGGCTACACCTTC.

The J gene is TRBJ2-3, the V gene TRBV9, with D maybe TRBD2 (6 bases). Germline V CDR1 and CDR2: SGDLS, YYNGEE. The CDR3 totals 15 residues. The V end was cut by 4 bases, the J end by 3 bases, with 15 bases between. The DNA of the CDR3 is TGTGCCAGCAGCACTAGCAGCGGAGTGACAGATACGCAGTATTTT. This codes for CASSTSSGVTDTQYF.

V gene TRBV28 combines with J gene TRBJ2-1, with 8 nucleotides matching TRBD1. The V gene's germline CDR1 is MDHEN and CDR2 SYDVKM. The CDR3 spans 16 residues. Trimming at V came to 6 bases and at J to 3 bases, leaving 10 bases not matched to a gene. As DNA, the CDR3 is TGTGCCAGCAGGTTCGATAAGGACAGGGACTACAATGAGCAGTTCTTC. Its protein is CASRFDKDRDYNEQFF.

The chain links TRBV7-8 to TRBJ2-7, with D tentatively TRBD1 (5 bases). Between the trimmed V and J ends, which lost 8 bases and 7 bases, there was a span of 18 bases. CDR3 length equals 13 residues. Germline assignment: CDR1 SGHVS and CDR2 FQNEAQ. In DNA, the CDR3 is TGTGCCAGCGGGCGTAGGGGTTTCGGGGAGCAGTACTTC. Protein: CASGRRGFGEQYF. Using reference TRBV7-8 and TRBJ2-7 for the parts outside the CDR3, the full variable domain is GAGVSQSPRYKVAKRGQDVALRCDPISGHVSLFWYQQALGQGPEFLTYFQNEAQLDKSGLPSDRFFAERPEGSVSTLKIQRTQQEDSAVYLCASGRRGFGEQYFGPGTRLTVT.

V gene TRBV7-9 combines with J gene TRBJ1-4, with a weak D call TRBD1 (5 bases). V lost 5 bases and J 8 bases, leaving 15 bases between the germline ends. The length of the CDR3 is 14 residues. Germline V CDR1 and CDR2: SEHNR, FQNEAQ (reference sequence). CDR3 region: CASSVTRGGEKLFF. CDR3 DNA sequence: TGTGCCAGCAGCGTAACGAGGGGAGGGGAAAAACTGTTTTTT.

This clone was seen more than once but under ten times. V gene TRBV5-5 combines with J gene TRBJ2-7; D not certain. Per the germline V gene, CDR1 is SGHKS and CDR2 is YYEKEE (reference sequence). V lost 1 base and J lost 6, with 8 bases in between. The length of the CDR3 is 12 residues. The chain's CDR3 is CASSLQPGEQYF. The CDR3, as DNA: TGTGCCAGCAGCTTGCAGCCGGGCGAGCAGTACTTC.